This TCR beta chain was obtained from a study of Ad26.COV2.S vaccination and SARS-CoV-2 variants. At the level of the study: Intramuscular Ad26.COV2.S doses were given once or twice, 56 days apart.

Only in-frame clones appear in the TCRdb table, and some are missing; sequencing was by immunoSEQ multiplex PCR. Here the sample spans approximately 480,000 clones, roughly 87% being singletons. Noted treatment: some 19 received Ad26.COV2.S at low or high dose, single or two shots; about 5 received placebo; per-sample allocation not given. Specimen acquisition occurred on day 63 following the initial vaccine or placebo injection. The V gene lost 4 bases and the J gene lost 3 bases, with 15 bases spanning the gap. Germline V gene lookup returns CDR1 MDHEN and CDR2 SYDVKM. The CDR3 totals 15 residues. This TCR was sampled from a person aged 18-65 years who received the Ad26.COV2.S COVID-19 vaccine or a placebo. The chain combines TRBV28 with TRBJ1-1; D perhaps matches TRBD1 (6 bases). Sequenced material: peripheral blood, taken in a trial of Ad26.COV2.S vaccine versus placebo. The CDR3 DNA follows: TGTGCCAGCAGTTCTAGGGGGGGTTGGGACACTGAAGCTTTCTTT. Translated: CASSSRGGWDTEAFF.